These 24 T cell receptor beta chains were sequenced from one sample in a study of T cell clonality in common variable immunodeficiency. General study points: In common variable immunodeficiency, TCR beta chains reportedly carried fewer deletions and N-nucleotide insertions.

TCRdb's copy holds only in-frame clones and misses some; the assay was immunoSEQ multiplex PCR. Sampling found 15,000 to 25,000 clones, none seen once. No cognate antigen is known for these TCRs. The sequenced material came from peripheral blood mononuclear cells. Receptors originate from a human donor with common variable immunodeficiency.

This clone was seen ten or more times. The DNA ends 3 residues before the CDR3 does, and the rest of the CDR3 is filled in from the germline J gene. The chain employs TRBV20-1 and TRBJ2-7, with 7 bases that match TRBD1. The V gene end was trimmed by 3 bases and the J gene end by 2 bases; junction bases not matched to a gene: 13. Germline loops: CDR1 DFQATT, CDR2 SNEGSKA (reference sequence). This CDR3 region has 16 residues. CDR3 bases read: TGCAGTGCTAGTATCCCTGACAGGGACAAGACCTACGAG. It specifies CSASIPDRDKTYE. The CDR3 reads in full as CSASIPDRDKTYEQYF.

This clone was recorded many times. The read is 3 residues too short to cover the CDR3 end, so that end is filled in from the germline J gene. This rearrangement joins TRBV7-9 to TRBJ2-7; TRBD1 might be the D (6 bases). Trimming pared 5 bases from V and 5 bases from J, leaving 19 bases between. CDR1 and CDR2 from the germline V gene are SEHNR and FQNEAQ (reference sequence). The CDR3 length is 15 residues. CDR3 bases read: TGTGCCAGCAGCCGACCAGACAGGAGTGACAACGAG. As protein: CASSRPDRSDNE. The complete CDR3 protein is CASSRPDRSDNEQYF. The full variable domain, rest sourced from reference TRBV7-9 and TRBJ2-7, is DTGVSQNPRHKITKRGQNVTFRCDPISEHNRLYWYRQTLGQGPEFLTYFQNEAQLEKSRLLSDRFSAERPKGSFSTLEIQRTEQGDSAMYLCASSRPDRSDNEQYFGPGTRLTVT.

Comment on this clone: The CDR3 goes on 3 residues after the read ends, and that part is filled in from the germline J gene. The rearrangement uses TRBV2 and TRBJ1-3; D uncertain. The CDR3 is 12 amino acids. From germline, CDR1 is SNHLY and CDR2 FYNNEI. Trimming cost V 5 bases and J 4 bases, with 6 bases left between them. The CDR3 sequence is CASSPLGNTIYF. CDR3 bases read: TGTGCCAGCAGTCCTTTGGGAAACACC.

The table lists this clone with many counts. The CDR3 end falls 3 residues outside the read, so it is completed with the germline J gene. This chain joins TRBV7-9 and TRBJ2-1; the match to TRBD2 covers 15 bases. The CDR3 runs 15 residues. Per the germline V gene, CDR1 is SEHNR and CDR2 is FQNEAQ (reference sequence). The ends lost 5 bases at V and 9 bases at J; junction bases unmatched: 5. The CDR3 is CASSSPGLAGGEQFF. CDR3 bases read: TGTGCCAGCAGCAGTCCGGGACTAGCGGGAGGTGAG.

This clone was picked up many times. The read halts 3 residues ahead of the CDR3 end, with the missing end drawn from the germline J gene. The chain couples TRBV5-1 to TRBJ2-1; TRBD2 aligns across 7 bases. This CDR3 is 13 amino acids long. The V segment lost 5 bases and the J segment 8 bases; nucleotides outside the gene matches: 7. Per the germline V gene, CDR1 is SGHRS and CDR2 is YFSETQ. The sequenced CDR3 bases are TGCGCCAGCAGTCGGGACTATTACGATGAG. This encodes CASSRDYYDE. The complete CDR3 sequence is CASSRDYYDEQFF.

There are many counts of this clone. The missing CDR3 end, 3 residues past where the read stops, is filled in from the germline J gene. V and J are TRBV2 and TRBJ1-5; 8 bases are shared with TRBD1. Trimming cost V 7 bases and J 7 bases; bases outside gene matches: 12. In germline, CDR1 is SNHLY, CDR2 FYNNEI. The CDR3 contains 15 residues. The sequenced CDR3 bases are TGTGCCAGCACCCCCGGGACAGGAACTAACCAGCCC. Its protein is CASTPGTGTNQP. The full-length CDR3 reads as CASTPGTGTNQPQHF.

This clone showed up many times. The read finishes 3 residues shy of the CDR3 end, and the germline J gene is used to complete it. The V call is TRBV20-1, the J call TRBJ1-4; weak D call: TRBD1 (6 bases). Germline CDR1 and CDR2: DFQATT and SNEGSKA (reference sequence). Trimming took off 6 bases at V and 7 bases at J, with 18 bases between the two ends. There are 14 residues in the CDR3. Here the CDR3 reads CSAPRGGAREKLFF. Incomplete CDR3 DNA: TGCAGTGCCCCGAGGGGGGGGGCTCGTGAAAAA.

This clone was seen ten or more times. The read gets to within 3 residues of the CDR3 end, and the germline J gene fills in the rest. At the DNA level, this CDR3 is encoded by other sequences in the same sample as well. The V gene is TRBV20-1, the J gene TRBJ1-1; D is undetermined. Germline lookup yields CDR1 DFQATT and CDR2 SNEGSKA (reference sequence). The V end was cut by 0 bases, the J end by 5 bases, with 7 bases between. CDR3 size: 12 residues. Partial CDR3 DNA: TGCAGTGCTAGAGATCCGGGGACTGAA. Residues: CSARDPGTE. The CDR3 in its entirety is CSARDPGTEAFF.

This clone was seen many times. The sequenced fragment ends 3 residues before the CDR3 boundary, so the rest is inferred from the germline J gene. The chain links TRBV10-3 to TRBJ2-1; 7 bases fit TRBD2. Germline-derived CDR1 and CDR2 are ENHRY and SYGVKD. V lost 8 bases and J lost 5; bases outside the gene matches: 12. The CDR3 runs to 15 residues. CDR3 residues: CAIGISSGENNEQFF. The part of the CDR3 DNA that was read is TGTGCCATCGGCATCTCTAGCGGAGAAAACAATGAG.

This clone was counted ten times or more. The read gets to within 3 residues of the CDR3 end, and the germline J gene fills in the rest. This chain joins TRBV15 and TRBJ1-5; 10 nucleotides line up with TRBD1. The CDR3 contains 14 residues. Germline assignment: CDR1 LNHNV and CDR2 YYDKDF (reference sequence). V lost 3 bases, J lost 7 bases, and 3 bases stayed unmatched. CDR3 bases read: TGTGCCACCAGCAGGACAGGGGGCAGGCAGCCC. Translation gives CATSRTGGRQP. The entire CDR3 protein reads CATSRTGGRQPQHF. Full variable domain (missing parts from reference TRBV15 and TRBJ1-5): DAMVIQNPRYQVTQFGKPVTLSCSQTLNHNVMYWYQQKSSQAPKLLFHYYDKDFNNEADTPDNFQSRRPNTSFCFLDIRSPGLGDTAMYLCATSRTGGRQPQHFGDGTRLSIL.

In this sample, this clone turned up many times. Incomplete CDR3 DNA: TGTGCCAGCACAGGGGTCTCTGGGGCCAACGTC. It specifies CASTGVSGANV. In full, the CDR3 is CASTGVSGANVLTF. The J gene is TRBJ2-6, the V gene TRBV2, with D tentatively TRBD1 (6 bases). The read ends 3 residues shy of where the CDR3 ends; the end is completed using the germline J gene. Germline lookup yields CDR1 SNHLY and CDR2 FYNNEI. CDR3 size: 14 residues. V was shortened by 7 bases and J by 0 bases, with 7 bases between the two germline ends.

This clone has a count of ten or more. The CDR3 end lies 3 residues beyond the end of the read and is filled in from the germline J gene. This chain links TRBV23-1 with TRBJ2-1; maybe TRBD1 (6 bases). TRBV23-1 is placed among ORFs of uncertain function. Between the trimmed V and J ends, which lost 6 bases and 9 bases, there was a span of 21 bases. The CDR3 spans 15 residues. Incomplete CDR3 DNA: TGCGCCAGCAGAGATCCGGGACACCCCCCGGGTGAG. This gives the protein CASRDPGHPPGE. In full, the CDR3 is CASRDPGHPPGEQFF.

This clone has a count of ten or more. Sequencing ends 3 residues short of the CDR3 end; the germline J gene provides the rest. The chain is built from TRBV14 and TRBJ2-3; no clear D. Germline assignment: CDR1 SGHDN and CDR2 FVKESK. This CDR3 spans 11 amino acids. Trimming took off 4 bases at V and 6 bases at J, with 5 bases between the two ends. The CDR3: CASSPADTQYF. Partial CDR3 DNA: TGTGCCAGCAGCCCCGCGGATACG.

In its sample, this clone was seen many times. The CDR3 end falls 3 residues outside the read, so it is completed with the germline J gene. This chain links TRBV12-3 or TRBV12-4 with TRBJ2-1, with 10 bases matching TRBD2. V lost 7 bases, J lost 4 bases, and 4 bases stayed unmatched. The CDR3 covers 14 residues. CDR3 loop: CASTSGLAYNEQFF. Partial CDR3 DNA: TGTGCCAGCACCTCGGGACTAGCGTACAATGAG.

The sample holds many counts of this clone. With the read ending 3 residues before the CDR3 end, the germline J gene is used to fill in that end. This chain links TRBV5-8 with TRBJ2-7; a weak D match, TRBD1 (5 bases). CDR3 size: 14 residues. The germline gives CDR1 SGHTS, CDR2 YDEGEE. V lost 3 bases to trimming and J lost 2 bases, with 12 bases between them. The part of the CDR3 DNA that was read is TGTGCCAGCAGCTACGACCAGGGCACCTACGAG. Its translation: CASSYDQGTYE. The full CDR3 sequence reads CASSYDQGTYEQYF.

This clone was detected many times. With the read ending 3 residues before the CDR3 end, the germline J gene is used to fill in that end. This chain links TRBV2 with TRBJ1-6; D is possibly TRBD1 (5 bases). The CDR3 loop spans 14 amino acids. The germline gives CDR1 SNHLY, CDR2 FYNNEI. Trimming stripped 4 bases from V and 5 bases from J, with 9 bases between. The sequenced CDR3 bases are TGTGCCAGCAGTGTTTCCAGGGATAATTCACCC. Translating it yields CASSVSRDNSP. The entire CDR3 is CASSVSRDNSPLHF.

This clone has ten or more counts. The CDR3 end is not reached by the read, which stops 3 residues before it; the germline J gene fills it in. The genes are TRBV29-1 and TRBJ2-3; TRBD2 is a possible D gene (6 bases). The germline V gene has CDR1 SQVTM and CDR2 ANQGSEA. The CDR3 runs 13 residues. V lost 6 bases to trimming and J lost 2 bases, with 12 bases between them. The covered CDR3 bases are TGCAGCGTCGGCGGGGTCCCCACAGATACG. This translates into CSVGGVPTDT. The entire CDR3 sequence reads CSVGGVPTDTQYF.

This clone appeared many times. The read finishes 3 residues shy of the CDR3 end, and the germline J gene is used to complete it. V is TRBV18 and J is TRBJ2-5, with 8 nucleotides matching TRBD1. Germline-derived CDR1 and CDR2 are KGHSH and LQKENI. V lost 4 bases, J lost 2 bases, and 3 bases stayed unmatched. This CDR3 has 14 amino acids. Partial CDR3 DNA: TGTGCCAGCTCACAGTGGGACAGGCAAGAGACC. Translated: CASSQWDRQET. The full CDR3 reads CASSQWDRQETQYF.

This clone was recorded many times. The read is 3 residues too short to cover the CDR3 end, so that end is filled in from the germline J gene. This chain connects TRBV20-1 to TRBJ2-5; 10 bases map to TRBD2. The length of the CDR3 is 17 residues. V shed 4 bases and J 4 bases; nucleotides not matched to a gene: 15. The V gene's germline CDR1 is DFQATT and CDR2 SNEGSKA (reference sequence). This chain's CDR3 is CSATLEALAGDAETQYF. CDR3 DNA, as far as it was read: TGCAGTGCTACCCTGGAGGCCCTAGCGGGAGATGCAGAGACC.

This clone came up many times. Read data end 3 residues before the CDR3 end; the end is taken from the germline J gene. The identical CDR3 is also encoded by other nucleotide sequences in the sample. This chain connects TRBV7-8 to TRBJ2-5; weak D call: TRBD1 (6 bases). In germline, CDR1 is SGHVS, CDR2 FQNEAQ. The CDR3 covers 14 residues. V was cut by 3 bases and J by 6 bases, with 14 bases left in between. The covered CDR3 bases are TGTGCCAGCAGCTTGAACAGGGTGGGGAAGACC. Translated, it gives CASSLNRVGKT. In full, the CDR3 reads CASSLNRVGKTQYF. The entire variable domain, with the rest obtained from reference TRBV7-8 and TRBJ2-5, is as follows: GAGVSQSPRYKVAKRGQDVALRCDPISGHVSLFWYQQALGQGPEFLTYFQNEAQLDKSGLPSDRFFAERPEGSVSTLKIQRTQQEDSAVYLCASSLNRVGKTQYFGPGTRLLVL.

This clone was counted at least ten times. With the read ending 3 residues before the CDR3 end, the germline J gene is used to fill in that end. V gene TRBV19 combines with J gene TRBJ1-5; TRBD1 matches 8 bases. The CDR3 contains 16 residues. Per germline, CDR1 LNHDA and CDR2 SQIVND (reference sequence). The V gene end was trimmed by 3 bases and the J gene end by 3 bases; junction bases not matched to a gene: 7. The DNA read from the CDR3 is TGTGCCAGTAGTATCGACGGGACAGGCAACAATCAGCCC. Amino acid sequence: CASSIDGTGNNQP. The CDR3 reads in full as CASSIDGTGNNQPQHF.

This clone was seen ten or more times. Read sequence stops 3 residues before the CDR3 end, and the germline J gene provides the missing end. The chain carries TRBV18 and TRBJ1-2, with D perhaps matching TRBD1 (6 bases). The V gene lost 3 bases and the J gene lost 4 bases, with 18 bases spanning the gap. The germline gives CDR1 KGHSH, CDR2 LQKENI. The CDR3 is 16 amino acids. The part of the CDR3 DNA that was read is TGTGCCAGCTCACCCAACGCTAACAGGGAGGGCTATGGC. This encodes CASSPNANREGYG. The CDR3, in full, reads CASSPNANREGYGYTF.

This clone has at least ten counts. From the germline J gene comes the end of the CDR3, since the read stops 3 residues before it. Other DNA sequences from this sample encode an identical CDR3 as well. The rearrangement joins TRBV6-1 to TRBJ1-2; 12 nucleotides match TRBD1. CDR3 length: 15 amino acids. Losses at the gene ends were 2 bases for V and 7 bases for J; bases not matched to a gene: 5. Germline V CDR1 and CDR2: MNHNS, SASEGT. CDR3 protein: CASSEPGQGALGYTF. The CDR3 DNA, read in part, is TGTGCCAGCAGTGAACCGGGACAGGGGGCTCTTGGC.

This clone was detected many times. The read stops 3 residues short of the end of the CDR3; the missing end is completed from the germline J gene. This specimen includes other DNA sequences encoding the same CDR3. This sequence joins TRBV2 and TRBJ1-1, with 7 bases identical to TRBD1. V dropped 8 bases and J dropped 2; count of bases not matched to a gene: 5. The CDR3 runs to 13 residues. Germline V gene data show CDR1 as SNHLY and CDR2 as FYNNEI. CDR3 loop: CASSRQGNTEAFF. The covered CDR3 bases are TGTGCCAGCTCCCGACAGGGCAACACTGAA.